Sequencing of this TCR beta chain was carried out in a study of shared clonotypes between healthy human individuals. Using immunoSEQ multiplex PCR, the repertoire was profiled, and TCRdb retains in-frame clones only, with some absent. This sample carries 980,000 or so clones, less than 85% of them seen once, and the ten largest clones take approximately 1.5%. The CDR3 has 14 residues. V lost 10 bases, J lost 5 bases, and 10 bases stayed unmatched. CDR1 and CDR2 (germline): MNHNS, SASEGT. The source is a man aged 18 to 30 in good health. This chain connects TRBV6-1 to TRBJ2-7, with 11 bases lining up with TRBD2. What was sequenced was memory CD4+ T cells sorted from blood. The sample's subset: CD45RA-negative fraction. The CDR3 protein is CATQTSGIYNEQYF. The CDR3 DNA reads as TGTGCCACCCAGACTAGCGGGATCTACAACGAGCAGTACTTC.